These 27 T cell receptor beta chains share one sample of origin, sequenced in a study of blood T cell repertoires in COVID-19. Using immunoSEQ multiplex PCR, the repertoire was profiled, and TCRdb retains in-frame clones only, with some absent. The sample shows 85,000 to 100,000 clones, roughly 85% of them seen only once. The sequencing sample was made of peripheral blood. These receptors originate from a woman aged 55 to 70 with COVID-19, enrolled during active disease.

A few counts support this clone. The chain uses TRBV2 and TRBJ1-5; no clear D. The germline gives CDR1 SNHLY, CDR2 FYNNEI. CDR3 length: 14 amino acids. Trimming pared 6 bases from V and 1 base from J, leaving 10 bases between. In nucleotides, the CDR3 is TGTGCCAGCAGACTACGAGGGAGCAATCAGCCCCAGCATTTT. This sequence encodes CASRLRGSNQPQHF.

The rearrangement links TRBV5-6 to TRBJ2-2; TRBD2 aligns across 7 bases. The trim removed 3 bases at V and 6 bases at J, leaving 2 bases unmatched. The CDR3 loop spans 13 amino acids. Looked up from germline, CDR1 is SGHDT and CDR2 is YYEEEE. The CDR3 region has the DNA TGTGCCAGCAGCTGGGGGAGGGCCGGGGAGCTGTTTTTT. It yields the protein CASSWGRAGELFF. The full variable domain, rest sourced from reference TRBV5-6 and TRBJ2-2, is DAGVTQSPTHLIKTRGQQVTLRCSPKSGHDTVSWYQQALGQGPQFIFQYYEEEERQRGNFPDRFSGHQFPNYSSELNVNALLLGDSALYLCASSWGRAGELFFGEGSRLTVL.

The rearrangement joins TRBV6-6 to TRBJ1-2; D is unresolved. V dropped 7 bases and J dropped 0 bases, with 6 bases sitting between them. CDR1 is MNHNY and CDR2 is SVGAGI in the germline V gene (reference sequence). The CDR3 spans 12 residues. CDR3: CASTFANYGYTF. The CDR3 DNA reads TGTGCCAGCACCTTTGCTAACTATGGCTACACCTTC.

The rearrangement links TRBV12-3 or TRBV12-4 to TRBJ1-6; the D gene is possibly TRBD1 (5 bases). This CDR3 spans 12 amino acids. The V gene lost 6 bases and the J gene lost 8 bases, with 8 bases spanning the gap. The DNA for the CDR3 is TGTGCCAGCAGGCGGGGGGATTCACCCCTCCACTTT. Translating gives CASRRGDSPLHF.

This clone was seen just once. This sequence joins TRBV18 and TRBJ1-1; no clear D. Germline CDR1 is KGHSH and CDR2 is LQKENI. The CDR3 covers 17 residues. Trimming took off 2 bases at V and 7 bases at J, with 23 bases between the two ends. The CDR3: CASSPSREVLGVHEAFF. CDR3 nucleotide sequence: TGTGCCAGCTCACCATCCCGCGAGGTCCTCGGAGTACATGAAGCTTTCTTT.

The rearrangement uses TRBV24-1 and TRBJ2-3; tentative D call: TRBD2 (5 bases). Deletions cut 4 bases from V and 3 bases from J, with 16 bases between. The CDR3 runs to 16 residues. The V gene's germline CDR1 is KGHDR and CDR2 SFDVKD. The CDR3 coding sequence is TGTGCCACCAGTGACCCGGGATCCTCTGGAACAGATACGCAGTATTTT. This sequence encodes CATSDPGSSGTDTQYF.

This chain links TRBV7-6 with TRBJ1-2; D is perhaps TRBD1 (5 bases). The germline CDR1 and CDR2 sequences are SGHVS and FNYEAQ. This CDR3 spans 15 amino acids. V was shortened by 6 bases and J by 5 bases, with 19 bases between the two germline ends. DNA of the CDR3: TGTGCCAGCAGTCACTACACCGGGACTCCTTATGGCTACACCTTC. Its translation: CASSHYTGTPYGYTF. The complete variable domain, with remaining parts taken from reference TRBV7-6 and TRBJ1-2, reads GAGVSQSPRYKVTKRGQDVALRCDPISGHVSLYWYRQALGQGPEFLTYFNYEAQQDKSGLPNDRFSAERPEGSISTLTIQRTEQRDSAMYRCASSHYTGTPYGYTFGSGTRLTVV.

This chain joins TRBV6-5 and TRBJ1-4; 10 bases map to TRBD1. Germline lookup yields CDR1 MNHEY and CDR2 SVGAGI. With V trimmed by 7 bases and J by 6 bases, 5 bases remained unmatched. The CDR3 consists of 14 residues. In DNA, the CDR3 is TGTGCCAGCAAAAGCGGGACAGGGGATGAAAAACTGTTTTTT. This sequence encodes CASKSGTGDEKLFF.

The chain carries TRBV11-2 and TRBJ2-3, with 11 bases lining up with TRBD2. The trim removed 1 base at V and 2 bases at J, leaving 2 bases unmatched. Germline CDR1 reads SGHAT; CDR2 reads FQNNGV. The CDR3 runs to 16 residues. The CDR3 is CASSLVAGGTTDTQYF. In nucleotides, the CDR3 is TGTGCCAGCAGCTTAGTAGCGGGGGGGACCACAGATACGCAGTATTTT.

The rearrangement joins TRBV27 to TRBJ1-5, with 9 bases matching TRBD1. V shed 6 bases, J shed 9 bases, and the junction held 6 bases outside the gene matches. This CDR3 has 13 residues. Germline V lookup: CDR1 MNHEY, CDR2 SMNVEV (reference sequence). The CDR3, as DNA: TGTGCCAGCAGGGGACAGGGTGCTTGGCCCCAGCATTTT. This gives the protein CASRGQGAWPQHF.

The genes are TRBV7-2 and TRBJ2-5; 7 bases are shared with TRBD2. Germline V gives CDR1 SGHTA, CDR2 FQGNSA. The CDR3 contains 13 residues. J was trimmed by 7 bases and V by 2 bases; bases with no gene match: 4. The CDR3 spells CASSLQGLLTQYF. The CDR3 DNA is TGTGCCAGCAGCTTACAGGGACTATTGACCCAGTACTTC. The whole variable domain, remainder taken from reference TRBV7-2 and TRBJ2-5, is GAGVSQSPSNKVTEKGKDVELRCDPISGHTALYWYRQSLGQGLEFLIYFQGNSAPDKSGLPSDRFSAERTGGSVSTLTIQRTQQEDSAVYLCASSLQGLLTQYFGPGTRLLVL.

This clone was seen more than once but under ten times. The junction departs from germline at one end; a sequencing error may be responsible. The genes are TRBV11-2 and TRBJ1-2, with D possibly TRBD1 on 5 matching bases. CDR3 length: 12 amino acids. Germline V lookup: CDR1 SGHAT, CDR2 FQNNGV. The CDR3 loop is CASSFGGVRADF. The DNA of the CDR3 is TGTGCCAGCAGCTTTGGGGGGGTCCGGGCTGACTTC.

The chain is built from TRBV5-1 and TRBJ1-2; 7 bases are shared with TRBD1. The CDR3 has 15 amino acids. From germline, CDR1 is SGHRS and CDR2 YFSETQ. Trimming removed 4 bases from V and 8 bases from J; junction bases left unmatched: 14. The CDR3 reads CASSPSNPGGRGYTF. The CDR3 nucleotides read TGCGCCAGCAGCCCATCCAATCCAGGGGGAAGGGGCTACACCTTC.

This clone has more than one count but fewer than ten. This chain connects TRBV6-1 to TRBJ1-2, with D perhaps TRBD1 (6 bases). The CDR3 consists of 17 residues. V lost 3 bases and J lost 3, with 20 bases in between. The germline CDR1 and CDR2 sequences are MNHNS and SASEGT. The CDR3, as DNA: TGTGCCAGCAGTGATTCCCATGGACAGAGGCTCGACTATGGCTACACCTTC. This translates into CASSDSHGQRLDYGYTF.

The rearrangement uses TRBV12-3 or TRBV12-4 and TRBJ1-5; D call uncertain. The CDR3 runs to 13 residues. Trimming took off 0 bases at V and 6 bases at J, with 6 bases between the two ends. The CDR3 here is CASSLARVQPQHF. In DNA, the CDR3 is TGTGCCAGCAGTTTAGCGCGGGTTCAGCCCCAGCATTTT.

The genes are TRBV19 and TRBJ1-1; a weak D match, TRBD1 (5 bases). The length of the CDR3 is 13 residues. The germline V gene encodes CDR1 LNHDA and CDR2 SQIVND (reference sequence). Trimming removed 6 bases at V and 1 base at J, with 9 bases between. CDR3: CASRPTGNTEAFF. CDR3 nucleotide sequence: TGTGCCAGTAGACCTACAGGGAACACTGAAGCTTTCTTT.

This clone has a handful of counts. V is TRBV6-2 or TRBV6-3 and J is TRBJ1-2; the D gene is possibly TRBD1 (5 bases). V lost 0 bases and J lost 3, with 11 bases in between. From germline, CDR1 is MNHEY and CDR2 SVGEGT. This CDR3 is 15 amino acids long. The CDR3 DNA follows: TGTGCCAGCAGTTACTCTCTTGACAGCTACTATGGCTACACCTTC. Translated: CASSYSLDSYYGYTF.

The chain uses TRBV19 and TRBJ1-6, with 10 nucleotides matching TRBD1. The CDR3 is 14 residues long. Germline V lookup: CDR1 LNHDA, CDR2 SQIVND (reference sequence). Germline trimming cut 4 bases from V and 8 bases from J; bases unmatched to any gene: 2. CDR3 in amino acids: CASSRGQGHSPLHF. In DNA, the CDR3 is TGTGCCAGTAGTAGGGGACAGGGGCATTCACCCCTCCACTTT.

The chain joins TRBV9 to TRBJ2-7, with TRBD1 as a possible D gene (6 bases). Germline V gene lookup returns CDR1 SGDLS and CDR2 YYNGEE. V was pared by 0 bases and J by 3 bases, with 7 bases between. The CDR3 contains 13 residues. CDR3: CASSVAQGYEQYF. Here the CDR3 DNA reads TGTGCCAGCAGCGTAGCACAGGGCTACGAGCAGTACTTC.

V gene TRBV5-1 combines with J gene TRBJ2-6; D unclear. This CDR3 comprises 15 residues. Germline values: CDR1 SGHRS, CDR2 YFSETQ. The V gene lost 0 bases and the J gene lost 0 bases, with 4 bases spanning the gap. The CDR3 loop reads CASSLGDSGANVLTF. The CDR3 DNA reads TGCGCCAGCAGCTTGGGCGACTCTGGGGCCAACGTCCTGACTTTC.

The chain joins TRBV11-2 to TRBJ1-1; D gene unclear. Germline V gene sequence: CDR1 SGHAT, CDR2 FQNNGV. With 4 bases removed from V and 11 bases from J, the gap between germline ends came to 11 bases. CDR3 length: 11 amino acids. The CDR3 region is CASSSQQKAFF. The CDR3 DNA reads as TGTGCCAGCAGCTCCCAACAAAAGGCTTTCTTT.

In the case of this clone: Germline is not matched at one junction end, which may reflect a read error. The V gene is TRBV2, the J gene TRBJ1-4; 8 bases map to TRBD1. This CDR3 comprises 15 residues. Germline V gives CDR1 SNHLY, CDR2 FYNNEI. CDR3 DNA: TGTGCCACGTCTCCTACAGGGGGAACTAATGAAAAGCTGTTTTTT. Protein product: CATSPTGGTNEKLFF.

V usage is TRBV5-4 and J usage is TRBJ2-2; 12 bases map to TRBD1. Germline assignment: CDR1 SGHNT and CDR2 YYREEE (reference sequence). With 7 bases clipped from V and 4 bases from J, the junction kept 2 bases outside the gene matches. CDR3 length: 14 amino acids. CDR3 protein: CASGTGGFTGELFF. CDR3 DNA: TGTGCCAGCGGGACAGGGGGCTTCACCGGGGAGCTGTTTTTT.

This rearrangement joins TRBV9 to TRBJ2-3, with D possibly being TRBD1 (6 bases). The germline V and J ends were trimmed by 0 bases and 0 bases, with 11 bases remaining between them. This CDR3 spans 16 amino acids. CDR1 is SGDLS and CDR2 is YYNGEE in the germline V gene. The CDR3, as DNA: TGTGCCAGCAGCGTAGGGGGGCCCACTAGCACAGATACGCAGTATTTT. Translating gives CASSVGGPTSTDTQYF.

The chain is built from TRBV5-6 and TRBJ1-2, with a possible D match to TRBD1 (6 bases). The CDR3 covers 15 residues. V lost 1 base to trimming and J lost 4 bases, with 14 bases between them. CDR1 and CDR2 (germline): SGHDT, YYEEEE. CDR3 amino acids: CASSLSVAGVYGYTF. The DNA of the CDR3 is TGTGCCAGCAGCTTGTCGGTAGCAGGGGTCTATGGCTACACCTTC.

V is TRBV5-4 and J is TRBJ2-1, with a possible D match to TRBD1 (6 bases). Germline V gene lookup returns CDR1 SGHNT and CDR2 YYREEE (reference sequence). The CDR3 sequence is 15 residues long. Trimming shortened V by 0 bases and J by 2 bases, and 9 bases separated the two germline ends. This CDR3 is CASSLGTATYNEQFF. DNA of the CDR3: TGTGCCAGCAGCTTGGGGACAGCTACCTACAATGAGCAGTTCTTC.

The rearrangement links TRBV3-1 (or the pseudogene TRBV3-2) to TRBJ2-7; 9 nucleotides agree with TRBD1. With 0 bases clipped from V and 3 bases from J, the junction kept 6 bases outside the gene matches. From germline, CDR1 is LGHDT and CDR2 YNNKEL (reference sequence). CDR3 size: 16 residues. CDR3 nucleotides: TGTGCCAGCAGCCAAGAACAGGGGGCTACCCTCTACGAGCAGTACTTC. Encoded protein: CASSQEQGATLYEQYF.